The 20 T cell receptor beta chains reported below all come from one sample, sequenced in a study of T-cell reconstitution after alpha-beta-depleted transplantation in children (dated by TCRdb to 2016 to 2017). The method behind the library was PCR. Instrument used: Illumina HiSeq 2500. TCR libraries were prepared with molecular barcoding, using unique molecular identifiers to normalize TCRbeta repertoire quantification. TCRdb reworked the public reads: Q25 trimming with fastp, MiXCR clone assembly, productive beta chains retained. Every entry covers one CDR3 protein and lists the most common genes and DNA from its rows. The sample yields some 400,000 distinct CDR3 sequences; just over 20% were counted once. The top ten clones comprise 3% to 4.5% of the sample. Specimen: PBMCs from the stem cell graft donor, collected from the stem cell graft. Receptors originate from a human donor who donated a stem cell graft to a child with acute myeloid leukemia.

This clonotype was seen a handful of times. The rearrangement joins TRBV29-1 to TRBJ2-1; 9 bases are a match to TRBD2. This CDR3 has 14 amino acids. The germline V gene has CDR1 SQVTM and CDR2 ANQGSEA. Trimming took 8 bases from V and 8 from J; bases not matched to a gene: 13. The DNA for the CDR3 is TGCAGCATCCGGTGGCAGCGGGAGGTCCATGAGCAGTTCTTC. Residues: CSIRWQREVHEQFF.

V is TRBV7-6 and J is TRBJ2-3; 7 bases fit TRBD2. The CDR3 runs to 14 residues. V trimming: 4 bases; J trimming: 1 base; junction bases outside the gene matches: 2. Germline CDR1 is SGHVS and CDR2 is FNYEAQ. This chain's CDR3 is CASSYGLGTDTQYF. DNA of the CDR3: TGTGCCAGCAGCTATGGACTAGGCACAGATACGCAGTATTTT.

This chain links TRBV29-1 with TRBJ2-1, with TRBD1 identical over 9 bases. The CDR3 sequence is 14 residues long. V dropped 5 bases and J dropped 8; count of bases not matched to a gene: 10. The germline V gene encodes CDR1 SQVTM and CDR2 ANQGSEA. CDR3 sequence (DNA): TGCAGCGTTTCCACAGGGGGCGCGACTTATGAGCAGTTCTTC. This translates into CSVSTGGATYEQFF.

In its sample, this clonotype was seen a few times. This sequence joins TRBV12-3 or TRBV12-4 and TRBJ2-7; TRBD2 agrees at 7 bases. With 7 bases clipped from V and 5 bases from J, the junction kept 11 bases outside the gene matches. The CDR3 consists of 14 residues. CDR3 region: CASTPGGRAHEQYF. In DNA, the CDR3 is TGTGCCAGCACCCCTGGGGGGAGGGCCCACGAGCAGTACTTC.

The chain is built from TRBV7-9 and TRBJ2-7; 7 nucleotides agree with TRBD2. Germline trimming cut 7 bases from V and 7 bases from J; bases unmatched to any gene: 16. Germline CDR1 reads SEHNR; CDR2 reads FQNEAQ (reference sequence). The CDR3 runs 15 residues. The CDR3 spells CASKKEGSGPGEQYF. CDR3 nucleotide sequence: TGTGCCAGCAAGAAGGAGGGTAGCGGGCCTGGGGAGCAGTACTTC.

The chain employs TRBV20-1 and TRBJ2-2; 10 nucleotides match TRBD2. V shed 2 bases, J shed 4 bases, and the junction held 13 bases outside the gene matches. The CDR3 loop spans 18 amino acids. The germline CDR1 and CDR2 sequences are DFQATT and SNEGSKA (reference sequence). In DNA form, the CDR3 reads TGCAGTGCTAGAAACTCTCAAAGGCAGCGGGAGGGCACCGGGGAGCTGTTTTTT. Amino acids: CSARNSQRQREGTGELFF.

The chain recombines TRBV3-1 with TRBJ1-1; D remains ambiguous. V shed 1 base and J shed 0 bases, with 3 bases lying between them. CDR1 is LGHDT and CDR2 is YNNKEL in the germline V gene (reference sequence). This CDR3 spans 13 amino acids. CDR3 sequence reads: CASSQALNTEAFF. In nucleotides, the CDR3 is TGTGCCAGCAGCCAAGCGCTGAACACTGAAGCTTTCTTT.

The chain joins TRBV18 to TRBJ2-1; weak D call: TRBD2 (5 bases). V lost 4 bases, J lost 0 bases, and 16 bases lay in between. CDR1 is KGHSH and CDR2 is LQKENI in the germline V gene. The CDR3 is made up of 17 amino acids. The CDR3 DNA is TGTGCCAGCTCACTAACGACTACCCTGGGCTCCTACAATGAGCAGTTCTTC. Its translation is CASSLTTTLGSYNEQFF.

The sample holds a few counts of this clonotype. The chain recombines TRBV25-1 with TRBJ2-3, with TRBD2 matching 7 bases. The CDR3 length is 16 residues. J lost 3 bases, V lost 8 bases, and 14 bases had no gene match. Germline CDR1 is MGHDK and CDR2 is SYGVNS. The CDR3 DNA follows: TGTGCCAGCCGTTCGGGGGGAAGTTCCGGTACAGATACGCAGTATTTT. It is translated as CASRSGGSSGTDTQYF.

The chain is built from TRBV29-1 and TRBJ2-2; TRBD2 agrees at 8 bases. Unmatched junction bases numbered 4, after V lost 6 bases and J lost 1 base. Germline values: CDR1 SQVTM, CDR2 ANQGSEA. This CDR3 contains 14 residues. Here the CDR3 DNA reads TGCAGCGTCGGGGGGGGCCTGAACACCGGGGAGCTGTTTTTT. This encodes CSVGGGLNTGELFF.

The table lists this clonotype with many counts. This sequence joins TRBV12-3 or TRBV12-4 and TRBJ2-1, with TRBD1 as a possible D gene (5 bases). The CDR3 runs 15 residues. V was pared by 5 bases and J by 1 base, with 12 bases between. This CDR3 is CASSPQGLSYNEQFF. The CDR3 nucleotides read TGTGCCAGCAGTCCTCAGGGCTTATCCTACAATGAGCAGTTCTTC.

This rearrangement joins TRBV12-3 or TRBV12-4 to TRBJ1-2; D is unclear. The length of the CDR3 is 14 residues. V lost 3 bases, J lost 0 bases, and 8 bases lay in between. This CDR3 is CASSLSTSNYGYTF. In nucleotides, the CDR3 is TGTGCCAGCAGTTTGTCTACCTCTAACTATGGCTACACCTTC.

The chain recombines TRBV5-1 with TRBJ2-7; 9 bases fit TRBD2. This CDR3 contains 15 residues. V was pared by 4 bases and J by 2 bases, with 7 bases of the junction left unmatched. Germline CDR1 and CDR2: SGHRS and YFSETQ. The DNA of the CDR3 is TGCGCCAGCAGCCCCCGGGTAGCGGGAGCCTACGAGCAGTACTTC. Protein product: CASSPRVAGAYEQYF.

This clonotype was seen ten or more times. The chain uses TRBV20-1 and TRBJ2-3; TRBD2 matches at 7 bases. This CDR3 contains 15 residues. V shed 0 bases, J shed 0 bases, and the junction held 3 bases outside the gene matches. Per the germline V gene, CDR1 is DFQATT and CDR2 is SNEGSKA (reference sequence). CDR3 sequence reads: CSARDPLASTDTQYF. The DNA for the CDR3 is TGCAGTGCTAGAGACCCACTAGCGAGCACAGATACGCAGTATTTT.

This clonotype showed up many times. The J gene is TRBJ2-7, the V gene TRBV12-3 or TRBV12-4; no reliable D call. CDR3 size: 13 residues. With 5 bases removed from V and 3 bases from J, the gap between germline ends came to 11 bases. The CDR3 DNA reads as TGTGCCAGCAGTCCATCGACCGTCTACGAGCAGTACTTC. Its translation: CASSPSTVYEQYF.

V usage is TRBV12-3 or TRBV12-4 and J usage is TRBJ2-1, with D perhaps matching TRBD2 (5 bases). The length of the CDR3 is 13 residues. The V end was cut by 1 base, the J end by 9 bases, with 10 bases between. The CDR3 loop is CASSLGGAGEQFF. The DNA of the CDR3 is TGTGCCAGCAGTTTAGGTGGCGCGGGTGAGCAGTTCTTC.

The chain employs TRBV7-9 and TRBJ2-2, with TRBD2 identical over 8 bases. This CDR3 is built from 17 residues. Trimming cost V 5 bases and J 6 bases; bases outside gene matches: 14. CDR1 is SEHNR, CDR2 FQNEAQ, per germline (reference sequence). Here the CDR3 reads CASSNLERELQSGELFF. The CDR3 coding sequence is TGTGCCAGCAGCAATCTAGAGCGGGAGCTACAGTCCGGGGAGCTGTTTTTT.

This sequence joins TRBV20-1 and TRBJ1-1; D is undetermined. Per germline, CDR1 DFQATT and CDR2 SNEGSKA (reference sequence). Trimming left V 0 bases short and J 5 bases short, with 16 bases between. The CDR3 spans 15 residues. Here the CDR3 DNA reads TGCAGTGCTAGAGATTTGGGGATCACCCGGACTGAAGCTTTCTTT. Its translation is CSARDLGITRTEAFF.

This clonotype was found a few times. The CDR3 DNA is TGTGCCAGCAGTTCACTCGGACAGGGAAGGTACTCCTACAATGAGCAGTTCTTC. It yields the protein CASSSLGQGRYSYNEQFF. J is TRBJ2-1 and V is TRBV27; the match to TRBD1 covers 8 bases. Looked up from germline, CDR1 is MNHEY and CDR2 is SMNVEV (reference sequence). The CDR3 length is 18 residues. V lost 4 bases to trimming and J lost 0 bases; unmatched junction nucleotides: 11.

The genes are TRBV2 and TRBJ2-1, with D possibly being TRBD2 (5 bases). CDR1 is SNHLY, CDR2 FYNNEI, per germline. CDR3 length equals 16 residues. Trimming removed 8 bases at V and 0 bases at J, with 17 bases between. This chain's CDR3 is CASGGAHSSSYNEQFF. CDR3 DNA: TGTGCCAGCGGAGGCGCCCACTCGAGCTCCTACAATGAGCAGTTCTTC.